This TCR beta chain appears in the sequencing data of a study of patients and donors after allogeneic stem cell transplantation. The sample holds a few counts of this clonotype. TCRdb fed the RT-PCR reads into MiXCR, producing one record per CDR3 protein. The table records some 160,000 distinct CDR3 sequences, 24% of them present only once. The CDR3 is 14 residues long. Germline CDR1 SGHRS, CDR2 YFSETQ. The V end lost 0 bases, the J end lost 11 bases, and 17 bases lay between the germline ends. V gene TRBV5-1 combines with J gene TRBJ1-1; D remains ambiguous. The receptor was derived from a human donor who was either an allogeneic HSCT recipient or a stem cell or donor lymphocyte infusion donor (not recorded which). It is not recorded whose cells these are; they may come from a transplant donor. The sequenced sample was blood, either unsorted or a sorted T cell fraction (not recorded which). This CDR3 reads CASSLVSLPGWAFF. CDR3 in DNA: TGCGCCAGCAGCTTGGTTTCTCTACCCGGGTGGGCTTTCTTT.